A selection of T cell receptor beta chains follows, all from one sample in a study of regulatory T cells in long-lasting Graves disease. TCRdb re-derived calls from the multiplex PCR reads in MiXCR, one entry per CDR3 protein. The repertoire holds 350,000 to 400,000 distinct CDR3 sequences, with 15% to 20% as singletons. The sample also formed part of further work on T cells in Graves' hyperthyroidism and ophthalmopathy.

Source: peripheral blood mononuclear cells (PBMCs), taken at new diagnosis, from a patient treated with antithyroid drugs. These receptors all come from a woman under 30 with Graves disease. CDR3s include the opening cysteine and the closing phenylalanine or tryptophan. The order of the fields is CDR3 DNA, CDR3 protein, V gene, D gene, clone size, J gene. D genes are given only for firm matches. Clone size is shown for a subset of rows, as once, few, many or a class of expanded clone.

CDR3 DNA: TGCAGTGCCAGTGACACCGGGGAGCTGTTTTTT
CDR3 protein: CSASDTGELFF
V gene: TRBV20-1
D gene: .
clone size: many
J gene: TRBJ2-2

CDR3 DNA: TGTGCCAGCAGTAGTTCTTCGGGAGGGCCATACGAGCAGTACTTC
CDR3 protein: CASSSSSGGPYEQYF
V gene: TRBV12-3/TRBV12-4
D gene: TRBD2
clone size: many
J gene: TRBJ2-7

CDR3 DNA: TGTGCCAGCAAGTACGGACACTCCTATAATTCACCCCTCCACTTT
CDR3 protein: CASKYGHSYNSPLHF
V gene: TRBV2
D gene: .
clone size: many
J gene: TRBJ1-6

CDR3 DNA: TGTGCCAGCAGCTTAGCGGGGCGGGCACAGACAGATACGCAGTATTTT
CDR3 protein: CASSLAGRAQTDTQYF
V gene: TRBV7-9
D gene: .
clone size: many
J gene: TRBJ2-3

CDR3 DNA: TGTGCCAGCAGTTACAGCAGAGGGGATACTGAAGCTTTCTTT
CDR3 protein: CASSYSRGDTEAFF
V gene: TRBV6-5
D gene: .
clone size: many
J gene: TRBJ1-1

CDR3 DNA: TGTGCCAGCAGTCCCCGATGGCTGGAGACAAGTGAGCAGTTCTTC
CDR3 protein: CASSPRWLETSEQFF
V gene: TRBV27
D gene: .
clone size: many
J gene: TRBJ2-1

CDR3 DNA: TGTGCCTGGAGGTCGGCTCAAGAGCTGTTTTTT
CDR3 protein: CAWRSAQELFF
V gene: TRBV30
D gene: .
clone size: many
J gene: TRBJ2-2

CDR3 DNA: TGTGCCAGCAGTAAACTAACTAGCGGGGATTCCTACGAGCAGTACTTC
CDR3 protein: CASSKLTSGDSYEQYF
V gene: TRBV2
D gene: TRBD2
clone size: many
J gene: TRBJ2-7

CDR3 DNA: TGTGCCAGCAGCTTGTATCAAGCCGGTAGACAGTTTGTTAAGACCCAGTACTTC
CDR3 protein: CASSLYQAGRQFVKTQYF
V gene: TRBV5-1
D gene: .
clone size: few
J gene: TRBJ2-5

CDR3 DNA: TGTGCCAGCAGAACGGGCAATAGCAATCAGCCCCAGCATTTT
CDR3 protein: CASRTGNSNQPQHF
V gene: TRBV2
D gene: .
clone size: many
J gene: TRBJ1-5

CDR3 DNA: TGTGCCAGCAGCTTTTCTCCTTCGGGACAGGGTTTGAAACTCTATGGCTACACCTTC
CDR3 protein: CASSFSPSGQGLKLYGYTF
V gene: TRBV7-3
D gene: TRBD1
clone size: .
J gene: TRBJ1-2

CDR3 DNA: TGTGCCAGCAGCTCAACCCGACAGGGGGCTAATCAGCCCCAGCATTTT
CDR3 protein: CASSSTRQGANQPQHF
V gene: TRBV7-2
D gene: TRBD1
clone size: few
J gene: TRBJ1-5

CDR3 DNA: TGTGCCAGCAGCCCCGGGAGGGGGTCCTACGAGCAGTACTTC
CDR3 protein: CASSPGRGSYEQYF
V gene: TRBV7-9
D gene: TRBD2
clone size: many
J gene: TRBJ2-7